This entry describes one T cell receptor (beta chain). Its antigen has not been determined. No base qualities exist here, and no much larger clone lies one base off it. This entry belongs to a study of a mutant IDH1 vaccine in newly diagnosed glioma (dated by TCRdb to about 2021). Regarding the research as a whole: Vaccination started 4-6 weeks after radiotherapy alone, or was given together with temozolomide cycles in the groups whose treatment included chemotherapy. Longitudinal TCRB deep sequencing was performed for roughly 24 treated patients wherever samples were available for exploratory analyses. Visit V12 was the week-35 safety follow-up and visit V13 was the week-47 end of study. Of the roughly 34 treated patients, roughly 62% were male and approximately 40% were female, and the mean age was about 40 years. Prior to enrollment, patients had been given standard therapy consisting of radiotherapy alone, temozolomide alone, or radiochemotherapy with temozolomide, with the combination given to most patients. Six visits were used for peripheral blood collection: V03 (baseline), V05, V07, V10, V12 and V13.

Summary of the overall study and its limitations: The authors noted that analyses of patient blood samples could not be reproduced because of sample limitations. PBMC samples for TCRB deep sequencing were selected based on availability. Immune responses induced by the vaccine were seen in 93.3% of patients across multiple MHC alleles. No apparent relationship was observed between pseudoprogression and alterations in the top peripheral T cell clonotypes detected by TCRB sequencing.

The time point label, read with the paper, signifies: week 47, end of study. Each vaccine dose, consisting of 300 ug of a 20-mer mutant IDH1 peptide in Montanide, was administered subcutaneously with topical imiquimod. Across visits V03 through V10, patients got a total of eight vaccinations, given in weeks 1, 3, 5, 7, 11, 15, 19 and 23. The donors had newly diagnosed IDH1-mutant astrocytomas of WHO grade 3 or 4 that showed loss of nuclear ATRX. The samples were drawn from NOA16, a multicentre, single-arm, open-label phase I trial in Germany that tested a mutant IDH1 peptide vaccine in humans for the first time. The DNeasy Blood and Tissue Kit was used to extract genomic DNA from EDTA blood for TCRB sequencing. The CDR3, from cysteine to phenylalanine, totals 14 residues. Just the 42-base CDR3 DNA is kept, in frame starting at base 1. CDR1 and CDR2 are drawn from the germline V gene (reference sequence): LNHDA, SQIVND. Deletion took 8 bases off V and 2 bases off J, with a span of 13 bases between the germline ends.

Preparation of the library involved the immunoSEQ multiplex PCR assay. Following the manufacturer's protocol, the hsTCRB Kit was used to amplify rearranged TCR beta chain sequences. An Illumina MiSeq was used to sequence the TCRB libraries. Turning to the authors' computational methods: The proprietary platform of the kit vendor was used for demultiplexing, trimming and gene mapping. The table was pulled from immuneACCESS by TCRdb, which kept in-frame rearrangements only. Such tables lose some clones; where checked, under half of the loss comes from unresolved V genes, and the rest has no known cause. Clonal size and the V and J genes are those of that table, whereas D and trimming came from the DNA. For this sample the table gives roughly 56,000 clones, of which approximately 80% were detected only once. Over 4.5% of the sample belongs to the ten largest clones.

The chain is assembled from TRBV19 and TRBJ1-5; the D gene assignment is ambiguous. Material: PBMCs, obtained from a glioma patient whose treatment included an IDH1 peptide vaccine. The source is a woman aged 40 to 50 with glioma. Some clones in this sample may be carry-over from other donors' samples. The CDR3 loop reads CASRYQAGNQPQHF. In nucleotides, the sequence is TGTGCCAGTCGGTATCAGGCAGGCAATCAGCCCCAGCATTTT.